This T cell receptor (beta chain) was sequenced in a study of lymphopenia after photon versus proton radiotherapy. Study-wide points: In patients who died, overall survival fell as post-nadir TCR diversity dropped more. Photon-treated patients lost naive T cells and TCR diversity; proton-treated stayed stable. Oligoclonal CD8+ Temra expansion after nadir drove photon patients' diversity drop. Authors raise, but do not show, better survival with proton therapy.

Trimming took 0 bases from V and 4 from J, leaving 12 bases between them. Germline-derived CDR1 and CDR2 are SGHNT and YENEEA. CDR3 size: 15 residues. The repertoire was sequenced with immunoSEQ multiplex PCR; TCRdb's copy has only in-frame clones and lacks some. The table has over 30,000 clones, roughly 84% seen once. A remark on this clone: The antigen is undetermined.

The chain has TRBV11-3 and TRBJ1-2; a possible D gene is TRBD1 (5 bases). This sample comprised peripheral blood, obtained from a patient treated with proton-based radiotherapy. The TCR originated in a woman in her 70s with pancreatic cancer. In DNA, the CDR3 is TGTGCCAGCAGCTTAGATCAGTTGGACATCTATGGCTACACCTTC. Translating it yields CASSLDQLDIYGYTF.